Each of the 11 T cell receptor beta chains below was sequenced from the same sample in a study of patients and donors after allogeneic stem cell transplantation. TCRdb passed the RT-PCR reads through MiXCR, listing each CDR3 protein once. The data show about a million distinct CDR3 sequences, with roughly 17% seen just once and around 6% held by the top ten. Sequencing was performed on blood, either unsorted or a sorted T cell fraction (not recorded which). Every receptor here comes from a human donor who was either an allogeneic HSCT recipient or a stem cell or donor lymphocyte infusion donor (not recorded which). It is not recorded whose cells these are; they may come from a transplant donor.

This clonotype was seen at least ten times. The chain joins TRBV12-3 or TRBV12-4 to TRBJ1-6; maybe TRBD1 (5 bases). This CDR3 has 16 residues. V lost 2 bases, J lost 4 bases, and 12 bases lay in between. Written as DNA, the CDR3 is TGTGCCAGCAGTTTATCCGGGAGGGGTTATAATTCACCCCTCCACTTT. Its protein is CASSLSGRGYNSPLHF.

The J gene is TRBJ2-6, the V gene TRBV19; a weak D match, TRBD1 (5 bases). This CDR3 is 13 amino acids long. Trimming removed 10 bases from V and 1 base from J, with 8 bases in between. Germline CDR1 LNHDA, CDR2 SQIVND (reference sequence). The CDR3 loop is CATSGSGANVLTF. DNA of the CDR3: TGTGCCACTTCAGGGTCTGGGGCCAACGTCCTGACTTTC.

This clonotype was picked up many times. The chain couples TRBV12-3 or TRBV12-4 to TRBJ1-2; D possibly corresponds to TRBD1 (6 bases). V dropped 10 bases and J dropped 0 bases, with 15 bases sitting between them. There are 14 residues in the CDR3. CDR3 DNA sequence: TGTGCCACTAGGGGGGATACAGCTAACTATGGCTACACCTTC. Protein sequence: CATRGDTANYGYTF.

This clonotype was seen more than once but under ten times. V is TRBV4-3 and J is TRBJ1-6, with D perhaps TRBD1 (6 bases). There are 15 residues in the CDR3. Trimming stripped 3 bases from V and 7 bases from J, with 13 bases between. Germline CDR1 and CDR2: LGHNA and YSLEER. The CDR3 sequence: CASSQEQGQNSPLHF. The CDR3, as DNA: TGCGCCAGCAGCCAGGAACAGGGTCAGAATTCACCCCTCCACTTT.

This clonotype was observed a handful of times. V and J are TRBV7-2 and TRBJ2-5, with a possible D match to TRBD2 (5 bases). V was shortened by 2 bases and J by 5 bases, with 18 bases between the two germline ends. Germline V gene data show CDR1 as SGHTA and CDR2 as FQGNSA. CDR3 size: 16 residues. The CDR3 reads CASSLYHRGLGETQYF. The CDR3, as DNA: TGTGCCAGCAGCTTATATCACCGGGGTTTGGGGGAGACCCAGTACTTC.

This chain connects TRBV15 to TRBJ2-3; D gene unclear. Germline lookup yields CDR1 LNHNV and CDR2 YYDKDF (reference sequence). Trimming left V 0 bases short and J 2 bases short, with 15 bases between. This CDR3 is built from 17 residues. CDR3 loop: CATSRDRVGSLTDTQYF. CDR3 bases: TGTGCCACCAGCAGAGATAGGGTCGGTAGCCTCACAGATACGCAGTATTTT.

The chain couples TRBV24-1 to TRBJ2-1, with unresolved D. The CDR3 has 13 amino acids. Trimming took 3 bases from V and 15 from J, leaving 17 bases between them. Germline V gene data show CDR1 as KGHDR and CDR2 as SFDVKD. For the CDR3, the DNA is TGTGCCACCAGTGATACCACAGCATCCCGGCCGTTCTTC. It translates to CATSDTTASRPFF.

There are many counts of this clonotype. This chain links TRBV11-1 with TRBJ2-2; possible D gene TRBD2, 6 bases. V was pared by 2 bases and J by 0 bases, with 13 bases between. The CDR3 is 17 residues long. Germline V gene lookup returns CDR1 SGHAT and CDR2 FQDESV (reference sequence). The CDR3 sequence is CASSLRGKRANTGELFF. The CDR3 DNA is TGTGCCAGCAGCTTACGGGGGAAACGCGCGAACACCGGGGAGCTGTTTTTT.

This clonotype turned up a few times. The chain is built from TRBV14 and TRBJ1-1, with D unresolved. There are 15 residues in the CDR3. V was trimmed by 1 base and J by 0 bases, leaving 9 bases between them. Per germline, CDR1 SGHDN and CDR2 FVKESK. CDR3 region: CASSQVGVLNTEAFF. The CDR3 bases are TGTGCCAGCAGCCAAGTTGGGGTATTGAACACTGAAGCTTTCTTT. Drawing the rest from reference TRBV14 and TRBJ1-1, the complete variable domain is EAGVTQFPSHSVIEKGQTVTLRCDPISGHDNLYWYRRVMGKEIKFLLHFVKESKQDESGMPNNRFLAERTGGTYSTLKVQPAELEDSGVYFCASSQVGVLNTEAFFGQGTRLTVV.

This clonotype was counted between two and nine times. This chain joins TRBV6-1 and TRBJ1-2, with D possibly matching TRBD1 (6 bases). V lost 5 bases and J 4 bases, leaving 17 bases between the germline ends. This CDR3 comprises 15 residues. Germline V gene lookup returns CDR1 MNHNS and CDR2 SASEGT. CDR3 amino acids: CASSLASRGSYGYTF. The CDR3 DNA reads as TGTGCCAGCAGTCTCGCCTCCAGGGGATCCTATGGCTACACCTTC.

This clonotype has more than one count but fewer than ten. The chain employs TRBV29-1 and TRBJ2-7; 9 bases line up with TRBD2. The CDR3 is 17 amino acids. V lost 8 bases and J lost 3; bases outside the gene matches: 20. Germline V gene lookup returns CDR1 SQVTM and CDR2 ANQGSEA. The CDR3 spells CSTLSPWASGKRYEQYF. The CDR3 nucleotides are TGCAGCACACTCTCCCCATGGGCTAGCGGGAAGCGCTACGAGCAGTACTTC.